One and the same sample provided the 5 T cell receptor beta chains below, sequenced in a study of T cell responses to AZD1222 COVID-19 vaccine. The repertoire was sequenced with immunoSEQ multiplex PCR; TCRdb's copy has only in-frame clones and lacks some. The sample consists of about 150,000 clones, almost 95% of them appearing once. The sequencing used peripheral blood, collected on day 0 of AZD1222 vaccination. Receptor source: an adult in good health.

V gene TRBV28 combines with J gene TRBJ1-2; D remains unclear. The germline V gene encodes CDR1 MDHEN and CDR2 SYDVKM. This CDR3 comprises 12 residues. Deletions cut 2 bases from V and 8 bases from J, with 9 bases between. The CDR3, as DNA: TGTGCCAGCAGTTTAGGTTTAGGAGGCTACACCTTC. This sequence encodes CASSLGLGGYTF.

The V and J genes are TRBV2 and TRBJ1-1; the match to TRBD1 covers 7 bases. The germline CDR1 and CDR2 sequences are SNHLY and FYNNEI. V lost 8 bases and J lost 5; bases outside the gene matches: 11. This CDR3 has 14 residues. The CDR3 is CASAKGQLGTEAFF. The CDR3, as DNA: TGTGCCAGCGCCAAGGGACAGCTGGGTACTGAAGCTTTCTTT.

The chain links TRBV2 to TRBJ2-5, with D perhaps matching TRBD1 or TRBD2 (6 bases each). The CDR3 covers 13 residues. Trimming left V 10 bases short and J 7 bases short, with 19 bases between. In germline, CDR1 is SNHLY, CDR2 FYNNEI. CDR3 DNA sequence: TGTGCCACCCGCGGAGGGGACAAAGGGACCCAGTACTTC. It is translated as CATRGGDKGTQYF.

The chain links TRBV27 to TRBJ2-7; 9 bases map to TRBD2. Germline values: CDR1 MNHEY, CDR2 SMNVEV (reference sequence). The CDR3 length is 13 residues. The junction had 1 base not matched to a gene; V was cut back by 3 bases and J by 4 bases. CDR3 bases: TGTGCCAGCAGTTTCCTAGCGGGGTACGAGCAGTACTTC. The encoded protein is CASSFLAGYEQYF.

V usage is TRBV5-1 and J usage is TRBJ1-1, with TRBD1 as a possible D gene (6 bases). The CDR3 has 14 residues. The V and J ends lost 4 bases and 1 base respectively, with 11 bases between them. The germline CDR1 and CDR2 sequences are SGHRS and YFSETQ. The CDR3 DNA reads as TGCGCCAGCAGCCAACCAGGGGCGAACACTGAAGCTTTCTTT. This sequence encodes CASSQPGANTEAFF. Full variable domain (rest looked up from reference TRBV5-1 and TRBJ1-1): KAGVTQTPRYLIKTRGQQVTLSCSPISGHRSVSWYQQTPGQGLQFLFEYFSETQRNKGNFPGRFSGRQFSNSRSEMNVSTLELGDSALYLCASSQPGANTEAFFGQGTRLTVV.